The 14 T cell receptor beta chains below all came from one sample that was sequenced in a study of blood T cell repertoires in COVID-19. The data were produced by immunoSEQ multiplex PCR, yet TCRdb's version contains in-frame clones alone and is incomplete. The table lists about 150,000 clones, approximately 87% of them singletons. Material for sequencing was peripheral blood. The receptors here all came from a woman in her 70s with acute or convalescent COVID-19.

This sequence joins TRBV6-6 and TRBJ2-3; TRBD2 matches 12 bases. The CDR3 runs to 18 residues. Trimming at V came to 5 bases and at J to 4 bases, leaving 13 bases not matched to a gene. CDR1 is MNHNY and CDR2 is SVGAGI in the germline V gene (reference sequence). The CDR3 DNA reads as TGTGCCAGCAGTCCGCAACGGCTAGCGGGGGGGCCCGCAGATACGCAGTATTTT. Translating gives CASSPQRLAGGPADTQYF.

The chain carries TRBV6-5 and TRBJ1-2; D call uncertain. The V and J ends lost 0 bases and 7 bases respectively, with 9 bases between them. This CDR3 comprises 13 residues. Germline CDR1 is MNHEY and CDR2 is SVGAGI. The CDR3 sequence: CASSYSGSPGYTF. The CDR3 DNA is TGTGCCAGCAGTTACTCGGGCAGCCCTGGCTACACCTTC.

J is TRBJ2-7 and V is TRBV10-3, with a possible D match to TRBD1 (5 bases). Germline V CDR1 and CDR2: ENHRY, SYGVKD. The CDR3 is made up of 12 amino acids. The V end lost 3 bases, the J end lost 3 bases, and 6 bases lay between the germline ends. The CDR3 bases are TGTGCCATCAGTGAACAGGACTACGAGCAGTACTTC. Amino acid sequence: CAISEQDYEQYF.

In nucleotides, the CDR3 is TGCGCCAGCAGCCAAGGGGGAGACACCGGGGAGCTGTTTTTT. Protein sequence: CASSQGGDTGELFF. The rearrangement links TRBV4-1 to TRBJ2-2; TRBD2 is a possible D gene (5 bases). CDR1 MGHRA and CDR2 YSYEKL come from the germline V gene. The germline V and J ends were trimmed by 1 base and 3 bases, with 6 bases remaining between them. The CDR3 loop spans 14 amino acids.

The gene calls are TRBV5-8 and TRBJ2-3; the match to TRBD2 covers 15 bases. The CDR3 totals 18 residues. V trimming: 0 bases; J trimming: 3 bases; junction bases outside the gene matches: 5. CDR1 is SGHTS and CDR2 is YDEGEE in the germline V gene. CDR3 in amino acids: CASSLGTSGGAGTDTQYF. As DNA, the CDR3 is TGTGCCAGCAGCTTGGGGACTAGCGGGGGGGCAGGGACAGATACGCAGTATTTT.

About this clone: Germline and junction disagree at one end, which may indicate a read error. The chain is built from TRBV4-1 and TRBJ2-7; perhaps TRBD1 as D (6 bases). Germline V gene data show CDR1 as MGHRA and CDR2 as YSYEKL. This CDR3 is built from 12 residues. CDR3 nucleotide sequence: TGCGCCAGCAGTCCAAGGTCGGGACATTGGGTCTTC. It codes for CASSPRSGHWVF.

The gene calls are TRBV21-1 and TRBJ2-1; the table assigns TRBD2, which was not confirmed against the DNA. TRBV21-1 is a known pseudogene. This CDR3 region has 17 residues. The DNA of the CDR3 is TGTGCCAGCAGCAAAGACGAGGCGGGGAGCTCCTACAATGAGCAGTTCTTC. As protein: CASSKDEAGSSYNEQFF.

This clone turned up a few times. This rearrangement joins TRBV5-5 to TRBJ2-5; 12 nucleotides agree with TRBD2. CDR3 length equals 15 residues. CDR1 and CDR2 from the germline V gene are SGHKS and YYEKEE (reference sequence). J gave up 1 base and V 5 bases, and 3 bases lay outside the gene matches. The CDR3, as DNA: TGTGCCAGCAGGTCGACTAGCGGGAGCCAAGAGACCCAGTACTTC. It translates to CASRSTSGSQETQYF.

The chain carries TRBV6-5 and TRBJ2-2, with a weak D call TRBD2 (5 bases). Per the germline V gene, CDR1 is MNHEY and CDR2 is SVGAGI. This CDR3 is 14 amino acids long. Trimming stripped 6 bases from V and 4 bases from J, with 12 bases between. CDR3 amino acids: CASRPSIATGELFF. The CDR3 DNA sequence: TGTGCCAGCAGGCCTAGCATTGCCACCGGGGAGCTGTTTTTT.

The chain employs TRBV18 and TRBJ1-5; 8 positions agree with TRBD1. J gave up 6 bases and V 5 bases, and 9 bases lay outside the gene matches. From germline, CDR1 is KGHSH and CDR2 LQKENI. The CDR3 sequence is 15 residues long. CDR3 in amino acids: CASSEASGGSQPQHF. CDR3 coding DNA: TGTGCCAGCTCAGAGGCTTCAGGGGGCAGTCAGCCCCAGCATTTT.

The chain links TRBV7-9 to TRBJ2-7; TRBD1 matches at 8 bases. The J segment lost 3 bases and the V segment lost 3 bases, leaving 10 bases of the junction unmatched. Germline CDR1 reads SEHNR; CDR2 reads FQNEAQ (reference sequence). The CDR3 length is 16 residues. CDR3 bases: TGTGCCAGCAGCTTCCAAACAGGACAGGGCCTCTACGAGCAGTACTTC. This encodes CASSFQTGQGLYEQYF. Combining the CDR3 with reference TRBV7-9 and TRBJ2-7 gives the whole variable domain DTGVSQNPRHKITKRGQNVTFRCDPISEHNRLYWYRQTLGQGPEFLTYFQNEAQLEKSRLLSDRFSAERPKGSFSTLEIQRTEQGDSAMYLCASSFQTGQGLYEQYFGPGTRLTVT.

The chain has TRBV11-2 and TRBJ1-2; D is perhaps TRBD1 (6 bases). V was trimmed by 5 bases and J by 4 bases, leaving 14 bases between them. CDR3 size: 14 residues. The V gene's germline CDR1 is SGHAT and CDR2 FQNNGV. This CDR3 reads CASSTRGTGYGYTF. For the CDR3, the DNA is TGTGCCAGCAGCACGAGGGGGACGGGCTATGGCTACACCTTC.

The chain links TRBV29-1 to TRBJ2-3; possibly TRBD2 for D (5 bases). The CDR3 consists of 12 residues. V was pared by 4 bases and J by 3 bases, with 8 bases between. Per germline, CDR1 SQVTM and CDR2 ANQGSEA. The CDR3, as DNA: TGCAGCGTTGCACTAGTGACAGATACGCAGTATTTT. Translation: CSVALVTDTQYF.

The V call is TRBV5-1, the J call TRBJ1-5; D not resolved. The CDR3 runs 13 residues. V lost 0 bases and J lost 5, with 6 bases in between. Germline V gives CDR1 SGHRS, CDR2 YFSETQ. CDR3 sequence reads: CASSLDSYQPQHF. The CDR3 nucleotides are TGCGCCAGCAGCTTGGACAGTTATCAGCCCCAGCATTTT.